This TCR beta chain emerged from a study of PD-1 blockade in classical Hodgkin lymphoma. Study-level results: Newly diagnosed patients were reported to exhibit reduced baseline TCR diversity relative to healthy donors.

Only in-frame clones appear in the TCRdb table, and some are missing; sequencing was by immunoSEQ multiplex PCR. The sample holds roughly 41,000 clones; 69% are singletons and the top ten take roughly 3%. Per germline, CDR1 SGHRS and CDR2 YFSETQ. This CDR3 is built from 17 residues. Trimming took 5 bases from V and 5 from J; bases not matched to a gene: 16. This clone has more than one count but fewer than ten. The antigen remains unidentified. Time point reported: cycle 4 day 1 (C4D1), after five to seven weeks of nivolumab. Relapse was seen in all patients after autologous stem cell transplantation, and brentuximab vedotin exposure was variable.

The starting material was peripheral blood mononuclear cells (PBMCs), obtained before the fourth cycle of nivolumab. The rearrangement uses TRBV5-1 and TRBJ2-1, with 7 bases fitting TRBD2. This sequence was found in a human donor with classical Hodgkin lymphoma. The CDR3 loop reads CASSSSPLADLNNEQFF. CDR3 sequence (DNA): TGCGCCAGCAGTTCCTCTCCGCTAGCGGACCTCAACAATGAGCAGTTCTTC. Full variable domain (remainder filled in from reference TRBV5-1 and TRBJ2-1): KAGVTQTPRYLIKTRGQQVTLSCSPISGHRSVSWYQQTPGQGLQFLFEYFSETQRNKGNFPGRFSGRQFSNSRSEMNVSTLELGDSALYLCASSSSPLADLNNEQFFGPGTRLTVL.